Below, 29 T cell receptor beta chains from the same sample are listed, as sequenced in a study of shared clonotypes between healthy human individuals. Assay used: immunoSEQ multiplex PCR; TCRdb lists only in-frame clones, some missing. The sample shows approximately 100,000 clones, about 68% of them seen only once. Sequenced: memory CD8+ T cells sorted from blood. Stated subset: CD45RO+ cells pooled with CCR7-negative TemRA cells. All receptors derive from a young man in good health.

Notes on this clone: It may be a read error: a sequence one base away is much more abundant. The chain couples TRBV11-2 to TRBJ2-1; tentative D call: TRBD2 (6 bases). Germline CDR1 and CDR2: SGHAT and FQNNGV. Deletions cut 5 bases from V and 10 bases from J, with 21 bases between. The CDR3 has 15 amino acids. CDR3 DNA: TGTGCCAGCAGCGATTCGGGACTCTTCTCCGAGGAGCAGTTCTTC. Residues: CASSDSGLFSEEQFF.

V and J are TRBV7-9 and TRBJ1-1, with TRBD1 matching over 9 bases. Trimming removed 5 bases from V and 6 bases from J; junction bases left unmatched: 4. The CDR3 loop spans 13 amino acids. CDR1 and CDR2 from the germline V gene are SEHNR and FQNEAQ (reference sequence). The CDR3 coding sequence is TGTGCCAGCAGCCAACAGGGGGCGTCTGAAGCTTTCTTT. This gives the protein CASSQQGASEAFF.

This chain uses TRBV4-3 with TRBJ1-4, with 9 bases aligning to TRBD1. The germline CDR1 and CDR2 sequences are LGHNA and YSLEER. The CDR3 covers 15 residues. V dropped 2 bases and J dropped 9; count of bases not matched to a gene: 7. The CDR3 is CASSQLPGQGQKLFF. In DNA, the CDR3 is TGCGCCAGCAGCCAACTACCAGGACAGGGGCAAAAACTGTTTTTT.

The chain recombines TRBV6-5 with TRBJ2-7; TRBD1 might be the D (5 bases). Germline V lookup: CDR1 MNHEY, CDR2 SVGAGI. Between the trimmed V and J ends, which lost 6 bases and 4 bases, there was a span of 13 bases. The CDR3 covers 13 residues. The CDR3 coding sequence is TGTGCCAGCAGACCCGGACACCTTTACGAGCAGTACTTC. Translated, it gives CASRPGHLYEQYF.

The rearrangement joins TRBV5-1 to TRBJ2-1; 9 bases map to TRBD1. Per the germline V gene, CDR1 is SGHRS and CDR2 is YFSETQ. The CDR3 spans 17 residues. J gave up 5 bases and V 2 bases, and 11 bases lay outside the gene matches. The CDR3 spells CASSLRVLGQGNNEQFF. CDR3 nucleotide sequence: TGCGCCAGCAGCTTAAGAGTTCTGGGACAGGGCAACAATGAGCAGTTCTTC.

This clone showed up just a few times. This chain joins TRBV5-6 and TRBJ1-5; 9 bases align to TRBD1. Germline V gene lookup returns CDR1 SGHDT and CDR2 YYEEEE. The trim removed 4 bases at V and 4 bases at J, leaving 3 bases unmatched. The CDR3 extends over 14 amino acids. The CDR3 loop reads CASSAGTGNQPQHF. The CDR3 nucleotides read TGTGCCAGCAGCGCCGGGACAGGGAATCAGCCCCAGCATTTT.

CDR3: CASSGGGNQPQHF. The CDR3 DNA sequence: TGCGCCAGCTCCGGGGGGGGGAATCAGCCCCAGCATTTT. The chain employs TRBV10-2 and TRBJ1-5; possibly TRBD1 for D (5 bases). V was trimmed by 8 bases and J by 4 bases, leaving 12 bases between them. Germline V gene lookup returns CDR1 WSHSY and CDR2 SAAADI. This CDR3 spans 13 amino acids.

V usage is TRBV4-2 and J usage is TRBJ2-5; a possible D gene is TRBD1 (6 bases). CDR3 size: 15 residues. CDR1 is LGHNA and CDR2 is YNFKEQ in the germline V gene. V was pared by 1 base and J by 2 bases, with 11 bases between. The CDR3 DNA reads TGTGCCAGCAGCCAAGTATGGACAGCTCAAGAGACCCAGTACTTC. It codes for CASSQVWTAQETQYF.

The chain has TRBV2 and TRBJ2-1; 12 bases are shared with TRBD2. Germline values: CDR1 SNHLY, CDR2 FYNNEI. The CDR3 sequence is 18 residues long. The trim removed 6 bases at V and 3 bases at J, leaving 12 bases unmatched. The CDR3 nucleotides read TGTGCCAGCAGGCGCACGGGGGGGACTAGCGGGTACTACAATGAGCAGTTCTTC. Translated: CASRRTGGTSGYYNEQFF.

The CDR3 spells CATSRRRSPQETQYF. Written as DNA, the CDR3 is TGTGCCACCAGCAGGCGGAGATCCCCGCAAGAGACCCAGTACTTC. The chain has TRBV15 and TRBJ2-5; no clear D gene. Germline CDR1 LNHNV, CDR2 YYDKDF (reference sequence). V was shortened by 3 bases and J by 2 bases, with 13 bases between the two germline ends. This CDR3 has 15 residues.

The rearrangement uses TRBV5-1 and TRBJ1-1; D call uncertain. Germline CDR1 and CDR2: SGHRS and YFSETQ. The ends were cut back, 4 bases at V and 4 bases at J, with 14 bases in the middle. CDR3 size: 14 residues. The CDR3 nucleotides are TGCGCCAGCAGCAAAGGCCCGATCGCCACTGAAGCTTTCTTT. Protein product: CASSKGPIATEAFF.

This sequence joins TRBV27 and TRBJ2-1; 8 bases align to TRBD2. This CDR3 is 14 amino acids long. Germline CDR1 reads MNHEY; CDR2 reads SMNVEV (reference sequence). V was clipped by 3 bases and J by 5 bases; unmatched bases: 3. The CDR3 reads CASSFSGMHNEQFF. The CDR3, as DNA: TGTGCCAGCAGTTTTAGCGGGATGCACAATGAGCAGTTCTTC.

V gene TRBV25-1 combines with J gene TRBJ2-6; weak D call: TRBD1 (5 bases). Germline-derived CDR1 and CDR2 are MGHDK and SYGVNS. Trimming took 4 bases from V and 5 from J, leaving 9 bases between them. The CDR3 length is 14 residues. Here the CDR3 DNA reads TGTGCCAGCAGTGTAGGGGATAGGGCCAACGTCCTGACTTTC. Translated: CASSVGDRANVLTF. Complete variable domain (other parts from reference TRBV25-1 and TRBJ2-6): EADIYQTPRYLVIGTGKKITLECSQTMGHDKMYWYQQDPGMELHLIHYSYGVNSTEKGDLSSESTVSRIRTEHFPLTLESARPSHTSQYLCASSVGDRANVLTFGAGSRLTVL.

This chain links TRBV5-5 with TRBJ1-4, with 7 nucleotides matching TRBD1. Germline values: CDR1 SGHKS, CDR2 YYEKEE (reference sequence). This CDR3 contains 15 residues. Losses at the gene ends were 2 bases for V and 4 bases for J; bases not matched to a gene: 5. CDR3: CASSLGTDYNEKLFF. The CDR3 DNA reads TGTGCCAGCAGCTTAGGGACAGATTATAATGAAAAACTGTTTTTT.

This clone was counted once. J is TRBJ1-1 and V is TRBV10-3, with D possibly being TRBD1 (5 bases). The CDR3 is 13 residues long. Germline V CDR1 and CDR2: ENHRY, SYGVKD. Trimming removed 8 bases from V and 2 bases from J, with 12 bases in between. The DNA of the CDR3 is TGTGCCATCGTGGGACGTAATAACACTGAAGCTTTCTTT. Amino acid sequence: CAIVGRNNTEAFF.

This chain connects TRBV5-1 to TRBJ1-1; D possibly corresponds to TRBD1 (6 bases). V was cut by 7 bases and J by 1 base, with 11 bases left in between. Germline lookup yields CDR1 SGHRS and CDR2 YFSETQ. CDR3 size: 13 residues. Here the CDR3 DNA reads TGCGCCAGCGGGCCGACAGGGAACACTGAAGCTTTCTTT. It translates to CASGPTGNTEAFF.

J is TRBJ2-7 and V is TRBV9; a weak D match, TRBD1 (6 bases). Germline V gene data show CDR1 as SGDLS and CDR2 as YYNGEE. The CDR3 totals 14 residues. Deletions cut 0 bases from V and 5 bases from J, with 12 bases between. CDR3 nucleotides: TGTGCCAGCAGCGTAGGTGGGGACACCCACGAGCAGTACTTC. Translating it yields CASSVGGDTHEQYF.

This clone was counted only a few times. Additional DNA sequences in this sample encode the identical CDR3. The chain carries TRBV25-1 and TRBJ2-1; D may correspond to TRBD1 or TRBD2 (5 bases each). CDR1 and CDR2 (germline): MGHDK, SYGVNS. The CDR3 covers 11 residues. Trimming took off 6 bases at V and 8 bases at J, with 8 bases between the two ends. The CDR3 reads CASSLGDEQFF. CDR3 DNA sequence: TGTGCCAGCAGCCTGGGGGATGAGCAGTTCTTC.

The chain has TRBV11-2 and TRBJ2-7; tentatively, D is TRBD1 (6 bases). In germline, CDR1 is SGHAT, CDR2 FQNNGV. V shed 1 base and J shed 2 bases, with 15 bases lying between them. The CDR3 runs to 16 residues. CDR3 in amino acids: CASSLGTRGATYEQYF. CDR3 in DNA: TGTGCCAGCAGCTTAGGCACCAGGGGTGCCACCTACGAGCAGTACTTC.

The V gene is TRBV5-1, the J gene TRBJ2-6; 12 bases map to TRBD2. This CDR3 spans 18 amino acids. Germline loops: CDR1 SGHRS, CDR2 YFSETQ. V shed 1 base, J shed 2 bases, and the junction held 4 bases outside the gene matches. In DNA form, the CDR3 reads TGCGCCAGCAGCTTGTGGCTAGCGGGAGGGACTGGGGCCAACGTCCTGACTTTC. Residues: CASSLWLAGGTGANVLTF. Using reference TRBV5-1 and TRBJ2-6 for the parts outside the CDR3, the full variable domain is KAGVTQTPRYLIKTRGQQVTLSCSPISGHRSVSWYQQTPGQGLQFLFEYFSETQRNKGNFPGRFSGRQFSNSRSEMNVSTLELGDSALYLCASSLWLAGGTGANVLTFGAGSRLTVL.

The gene calls are TRBV6-1 and TRBJ2-3; 10 nucleotides match TRBD1. The CDR3 has 14 residues. J lost 4 bases, V lost 4 bases, and 2 bases had no gene match. Germline V gene sequence: CDR1 MNHNS, CDR2 SASEGT. Here the CDR3 DNA reads TGTGCCAGCAGTGGTGGACAGGGGGCAGATACGCAGTATTTT. The encoded protein is CASSGGQGADTQYF.

This clone was recorded once. DNA of the CDR3: TGTGCCAGCAGCTTGGTCGGGGGGGCGGAGCAACGGGATACGCAGTATTTT. It translates to CASSLVGGAEQRDTQYF. The J gene is TRBJ2-3, the V gene TRBV5-6; the match to TRBD2 covers 8 bases. CDR1 is SGHDT, CDR2 YYEEEE, per germline. This CDR3 is 17 amino acids long. The trim removed 0 bases at V and 6 bases at J, leaving 12 bases unmatched.

J is TRBJ1-5 and V is TRBV27; D gene unclear. This CDR3 has 13 residues. V was shortened by 6 bases and J by 6 bases, with 12 bases between the two germline ends. Germline loops: CDR1 MNHEY, CDR2 SMNVEV (reference sequence). DNA for the CDR3: TGTGCCAGCAGCACCCCATCGGGTCAGCCCCAGCATTTT. Protein: CASSTPSGQPQHF.

The CDR3 loop is CASSSIIAGSQYF. CDR3 coding DNA: TGTGCCAGCAGCTCGATTATAGCGGGATCGCAGTATTTT. V usage is TRBV7-1 and J usage is TRBJ2-3; 8 nucleotides match TRBD2. TRBV7-1 is an ORF; its function is uncertain. The CDR3 covers 13 residues. V was pared by 3 bases and J by 10 bases, with 6 bases of the junction left unmatched.

The chain uses TRBV29-1 and TRBJ2-5, with D possibly being TRBD2 (6 bases). The CDR3 sequence is 13 residues long. Germline lookup yields CDR1 SQVTM and CDR2 ANQGSEA. V lost 3 bases, J lost 5 bases, and 13 bases lay in between. DNA of the CDR3: TGCAGCGTTGAGGCTGGGGCGGGGGAGACCCAGTACTTC. Its translation: CSVEAGAGETQYF.

This clone has just a few counts. This rearrangement joins TRBV13 to TRBJ1-3; D ambiguous. V lost 4 bases to trimming and J lost 0 bases, with 31 bases between them. The CDR3 contains 22 residues. The germline V gene has CDR1 PRHDT and CDR2 FYEKMQ (reference sequence). The CDR3 here is CASSSVLGVSKLTQASGNTIYF. The DNA for the CDR3 is TGTGCCAGCAGCTCCGTTCTCGGGGTCTCCAAATTAACTCAAGCCTCTGGAAACACCATATATTTT.

The chain joins TRBV6-6 to TRBJ1-5; 10 nucleotides line up with TRBD1. V was clipped by 4 bases and J by 6 bases; unmatched bases: 3. Germline V CDR1 and CDR2: MNHNY, SVGAGI (reference sequence). The CDR3 consists of 14 residues. CDR3 nucleotides: TGTGCCAGCAGTTCGGGACAGGGGTTTCAGCCCCAGCATTTT. It is translated as CASSSGQGFQPQHF.

V gene TRBV11-1 combines with J gene TRBJ2-7, with TRBD2 matching 7 bases. The J segment lost 3 bases and the V segment lost 2 bases, leaving 7 bases of the junction unmatched. Germline V gene sequence: CDR1 SGHAT, CDR2 FQDESV (reference sequence). The CDR3 totals 15 residues. The CDR3 DNA sequence: TGTGCCAGCAGCTTACCAACTAGCGACTACTACGAGCAGTACTTC. Translation: CASSLPTSDYYEQYF.

The chain links TRBV7-9 to TRBJ2-1, with D maybe TRBD1 (5 bases). V lost 4 bases to trimming and J lost 3 bases, with 16 bases between them. The germline V gene encodes CDR1 SEHNR and CDR2 FQNEAQ (reference sequence). The CDR3 length is 16 residues. CDR3 nucleotides: TGTGCCAGCAGCTCAAGGAAAGACGACAGCTACAATGAGCAGTTCTTC. The encoded protein is CASSSRKDDSYNEQFF. The full variable domain, its missing parts supplied by reference TRBV7-9 and TRBJ2-1, is DTGVSQNPRHKITKRGQNVTFRCDPISEHNRLYWYRQTLGQGPEFLTYFQNEAQLEKSRLLSDRFSAERPKGSFSTLEIQRTEQGDSAMYLCASSSRKDDSYNEQFFGPGTRLTVL.